This is a list of T cell receptor beta chains from one sample in a study of shared clonotypes between healthy human individuals. Sequenced by immunoSEQ multiplex PCR; TCRdb stores in-frame clones only, minus some. The sample lists around 700,000 clones, around 72% occurring once. Sequenced: memory CD4+ T cells sorted from blood. Receptors originate from a woman younger than 45 in good health. CDR3s include the opening cysteine and the closing phenylalanine or tryptophan. The D gene is left open where the match is weak. The size field is filled for only some rows; it gives once, few, many or a size class.

>TRBV10-2|few|TRBJ2-1|.
TGCGCCAGCAGTGCGTCCTTTGAGTACAATGAGCAGTTCTTC
CASSASFEYNEQFF
>TRBV25-1|.|TRBJ2-1|.
TGTGCCAGCAGTGAATCAGTAGGGCAGCTACGCAATGAGCAGTTCTTC
CASSESVGQLRNEQFF
>TRBV2|.|TRBJ2-4|.
TGTGCCAGCAGCCAAAGGGACCCCAAAAACATTCAGTACTTC
CASSQRDPKNIQYF
>TRBV5-1|few|TRBJ2-6|.
TGCGCCAGCAGCTTGGGGGCTGGGGCCAACGTCCTGACTTTC
CASSLGAGANVLTF
>TRBV5-3|.|TRBJ2-7|TRBD2
TGTGCCAGAAGCACCGGGACTAGCGGGAGGTGGGGCGAGCAGTACTTC
CARSTGTSGRWGEQYF
>TRBV5-5|.|TRBJ1-5|.
TGTGCCAGCAGCTTTATCGCCGGTGGCAATCAGCCCCAGCATTTT
CASSFIAGGNQPQHF
>TRBV28|.|TRBJ2-3|.
TGTGCCAGCAGCCCACACGGAGACACAGATACGCAGTATTTT
CASSPHGDTDTQYF
>TRBV13|.|TRBJ2-6|.
TGTGCCAGCAGCTATGGCTACTCATCAGGCGGGGCCAACGTCCTGACTTTC
CASSYGYSSGGANVLTF
>TRBV5-4|.|TRBJ1-2|TRBD1
TGTGCCAGCAGCCGGGGACAGACTAGCGGCTACACCTTC
CASSRGQTSGYTF
>TRBV5-1|.|TRBJ2-1|TRBD2
TGCGCCAGCAGCCCCAATCCCGCTAGCGGGGCAGTCTACAATGAGCAGTTCTTC
CASSPNPASGAVYNEQFF
>TRBV28|.|TRBJ1-4|.
TGTGCCAGCGGACCCGCCTCGGGGGGGCGGGAAAAACTGTTTTTT
CASGPASGGREKLFF
>TRBV10-2|.|TRBJ2-5|.
TGCGCCAGCGGGGGACTGCCAGAGACCCAGTACTTC
CASGGLPETQYF
>TRBV7-9|.|TRBJ2-3|TRBD2
TGTGCCAGCAGCTTTACCTTCACTAGCGGGAGAGCAGATACGCAGTATTTT
CASSFTFTSGRADTQYF
>TRBV19|.|TRBJ1-1|.
TGTGCCAGTAGCCTAACCGGGGGCCCGGCTTTCTTT
CASSLTGGPAFF
>TRBV18|.|TRBJ1-2|.
TGTGCCAGCTCACCTTTCCAGCGGGGCGCTAACTATGGCTACACCTTC
CASSPFQRGANYGYTF
>TRBV6-6|.|TRBJ2-1|TRBD2
TGTGCCATGGCGGGGGGTCCCTACAATGAGCAGTTCTTC
CAMAGGPYNEQFF
>TRBV25-1|.|TRBJ2-1|TRBD2
TGTGCCAGCAGTGAAGAGGGGACTAGCGGGAGTTACAATGAGCAGTTCTTC
CASSEEGTSGSYNEQFF
>TRBV7-6|.|TRBJ2-2|.
TGTGCCAGCAGCTTAGAGGGGGGCCTCAACACCGGGGAGCTGTTTTTT
CASSLEGGLNTGELFF
>TRBV5-1|.|TRBJ2-1|.
TGCGCCAGCAGCCGGACTCTCGACGATGAGCAGTTCTTC
CASSRTLDDEQFF
>TRBV27|.|TRBJ2-7|.
TGTGCCAGCAGTGCCCCCGCGGACAGCCAGAGGTACGAGCAGTACTTC
CASSAPADSQRYEQYF
>TRBV4-1|once|TRBJ1-3|.
TGCGCCAGCAGCCAAGAACCCGGGCCTCGGGCTGGAAACACCATATATTTT
CASSQEPGPRAGNTIYF
>TRBV28|.|TRBJ2-1|TRBD2
TGTGCCAGCAGTAGGGGAACTAGCGGGAGTTGGAATGAGCAGTTCTTC
CASSRGTSGSWNEQFF
>TRBV19|.|TRBJ1-2|.
TGTGCCAGTAGTATCAACGGGGACAACTATGGCTACACCTTC
CASSINGDNYGYTF
>TRBV19|.|TRBJ2-2|TRBD2
TGTGCCAGTAGTATCGGGACTAGCGGGAGTAACGGGGAGCTGTTTTTT
CASSIGTSGSNGELFF
>TRBV27|many|TRBJ1-4|.
TGTGCCAGCTCCCCGGACAGCGAAAAACTGTTTTTT
CASSPDSEKLFF
>TRBV29-1|.|TRBJ2-7|.
TGCAGCGCAGGGGCCCTCGTGGGAGAGCAGTACTTC
CSAGALVGEQYF
>TRBV5-6|.|TRBJ1-1|.
TGTGCCAGCACCCGCTACGGGGTAACTGAAGCTTTCTTT
CASTRYGVTEAFF
>TRBV7-2|few|TRBJ2-7|.
TGTGCCAGCACGTATCGACAGGCCTACGAGCAGTACTTC
CASTYRQAYEQYF
>TRBV7-9|.|TRBJ1-1|.
TGTGCCAGCAGCTTGATTCAGGGACTGACTGAAGCTTTCTTT
CASSLIQGLTEAFF
>TRBV19|few|TRBJ2-7|TRBD1
TGTGCCAGTAGTCCCCATGAGGGGGCAAGGCACGAGCAGTACTTC
CASSPHEGARHEQYF
>TRBV28|.|TRBJ2-3|.
TGTGCCAGCAGTTCCCGGGACGGCACAGATACGCAGTATTTT
CASSSRDGTDTQYF
>TRBV7-3|.|TRBJ2-7|.
TGTGCCAGCAGCTTAGCGGCGAGCGGTTCCTACGAGCAGTACTTC
CASSLAASGSYEQYF
>TRBV19|few|TRBJ2-5|.
TGTGCCAGTACCGGAATTCGGGACGTTCGACACCAAGAGACCCAGTACTTC
CASTGIRDVRHQETQYF
>TRBV5-1|.|TRBJ1-1|.
TGCGCCAGCAGCGCCGGGGACGCCGGGATTGGAGCTTTCTTT
CASSAGDAGIGAFF
>TRBV5-1|.|TRBJ2-2|TRBD2
TGCGCCAGCAGCTTGAGGGGACTAGCGGATCCCGGGGAGCTGTTTTTT
CASSLRGLADPGELFF
>TRBV19|.|TRBJ1-1|TRBD1
TGTGCCAGTACCCGGTCGGGGACAGCAAACACTGAAGCTTTCTTT
CASTRSGTANTEAFF
>TRBV5-1|.|TRBJ2-1|.
TGCGCCAGCAGCTTCGGCGCCGCACGAATATACAATGAGCAGTTCTTC
CASSFGAARIYNEQFF
>TRBV5-6|.|TRBJ2-3|TRBD2
TGTGCCAGCAGCCGGATGACTAGCGGAAACACAGATACGCAGTATTTT
CASSRMTSGNTDTQYF
>TRBV19|.|TRBJ1-4|.
TGTGCCAGTAGTCCGGCTACTAATGAAAAACTGTTTTTT
CASSPATNEKLFF
>TRBV7-8|few|TRBJ1-2|TRBD1
TGTGCCAGCAGCTTACTGGGACAGGGTAATAGACCTAACTATGGCTACACCTTC
CASSLLGQGNRPNYGYTF
>TRBV29-1|.|TRBJ2-3|TRBD2
TGCAGCGTTGAGCGCCCGGCGGGAGTCGGCACAGATACGCAGTATTTT
CSVERPAGVGTDTQYF
>TRBV5-1|once|TRBJ2-1|TRBD2
TGCGCCAGCAGCGAAGGACTAGCGGGGACAGCGAGCTCCTACAATGAGCAGTTCTTC
CASSEGLAGTASSYNEQFF
>TRBV7-2|.|TRBJ1-5|.
TGTGCCAGCAGCTTACGTGAGGGGGGCAATCAGCCCCAGCATTTT
CASSLREGGNQPQHF
>TRBV28|few|TRBJ1-1|.
TGTGCCAGCAGTGTACAGGGCCCTCTGGACACTGAAGCTTTCTTT
CASSVQGPLDTEAFF
>TRBV18|.|TRBJ2-5|.
TGTGCCAGCTCACCTGCTGCACAGACCCAAGAGACCCAGTACTTC
CASSPAAQTQETQYF
>TRBV2|.|TRBJ1-2|.
TGTGCCAGCAGTGAAAGGCCGGGGTCCTATGGCTACACCTTC
CASSERPGSYGYTF
>TRBV5-4|.|TRBJ2-2|TRBD2
TGTGCCAGCAAAGGACTAGCGGGAGACACCGGGGAGCTGTTTTTT
CASKGLAGDTGELFF
>TRBV27|.|TRBJ2-6|.
TGTGCCAGCAAGGATTCGCAGGTTAGTGGGGCCAACGTCCTGACTTTC
CASKDSQVSGANVLTF
>TRBV27|.|TRBJ2-3|TRBD2
TGTGCCAGCCGGGGACTAGCGGGAGGTTGGGATACGCAGTATTTT
CASRGLAGGWDTQYF
>TRBV6-1|.|TRBJ2-1|TRBD2
TGTGCCAGCAGGCGGGGGGGGTACAATGAGCAGTTCTTC
CASRRGGYNEQFF
>TRBV18|.|TRBJ1-4|.
TGTGCCAGCTCACAGGGAAGAGATGAAAAACTGTTTTTT
CASSQGRDEKLFF
>TRBV28|many|TRBJ1-1|TRBD1
TGTGCCAGCAGGCAGGGGGACAGATCTTTCTTT
CASRQGDRSFF
>TRBV6-1|.|TRBJ2-2|TRBD1
TGTGCCAGCAGTGAAGCGGGACAGATAAACACCGGGGAGCTGTTTTTT
CASSEAGQINTGELFF
>TRBV5-4|.|TRBJ2-7|.
TGTGCCAGCAGCGCCAAGGCTGGGGTCGAGCAGTACTTC
CASSAKAGVEQYF